This T cell receptor (beta chain) comes out of a study of beta chain features in type 1 diabetes. Study outcomes and limitations: Comparison showed that naive, central memory and Treg TCRB repertoires appeared more similar among patients than among healthy donors.

TCRB transcripts that were expressed got sequenced, as all of the isolated RNA had been reverse transcribed. Roughly 1 million reads, on average, came from each of the stem cell-like memory T cell samples. TCRdb keeps only in-frame clones here, not all; method: immunoSEQ multiplex PCR. Here the sample spans 70,000 to 90,000 clones, roughly 34% being singletons. The length of the CDR3 is 13 residues. Per the germline V gene, CDR1 is SGHAT and CDR2 is FQNNGV. Trimming took 3 bases from V and 4 from J, leaving 7 bases between them. On this clone itself: Its antigen is not known.

The sample consisted of stem cell memory CD4+ T cells from blood. The clonotype was recovered from a woman aged 18 to 35 in good health. The rearrangement uses TRBV11-2 and TRBJ2-1, with a weak D call TRBD1 (5 bases). The CDR3 coding sequence is TGTGCCAGCAGCTTGGGGCTGTACAATGAGCAGTTCTTC. It is translated as CASSLGLYNEQFF.